The present entry profiles one T cell receptor beta chain with its context. The data were taken from a study of blood T cell repertoires in COVID-19. Original data processing: Nucleated cell counts were estimated from reference gene primer amplification. TCRdb's table, derived via immunoSEQ multiplex PCR, lists solely in-frame clones and lacks some. The D gene and trimming were derived from the DNA, and the V and J assignments and clone size from that table. The sample consists of approximately 130,000 clones, about 76% of them appearing once. Germline assignment: CDR1 SGHAT and CDR2 FQNNGV. Trimming removed 6 bases from V and 4 bases from J, with 15 bases in between. The CDR3 length is 14 residues.

The specimen sequenced was peripheral blood. This clonotype originated in an older woman with active or convalescent COVID-19. The chain uses TRBV11-2 and TRBJ1-1, with D maybe TRBD1 (6 bases). In DNA form, the CDR3 reads TGTGCCAGCAGACGACAGGTCGGTGGCACTGAAGCTTTCTTT. Encoded protein: CASRRQVGGTEAFF.